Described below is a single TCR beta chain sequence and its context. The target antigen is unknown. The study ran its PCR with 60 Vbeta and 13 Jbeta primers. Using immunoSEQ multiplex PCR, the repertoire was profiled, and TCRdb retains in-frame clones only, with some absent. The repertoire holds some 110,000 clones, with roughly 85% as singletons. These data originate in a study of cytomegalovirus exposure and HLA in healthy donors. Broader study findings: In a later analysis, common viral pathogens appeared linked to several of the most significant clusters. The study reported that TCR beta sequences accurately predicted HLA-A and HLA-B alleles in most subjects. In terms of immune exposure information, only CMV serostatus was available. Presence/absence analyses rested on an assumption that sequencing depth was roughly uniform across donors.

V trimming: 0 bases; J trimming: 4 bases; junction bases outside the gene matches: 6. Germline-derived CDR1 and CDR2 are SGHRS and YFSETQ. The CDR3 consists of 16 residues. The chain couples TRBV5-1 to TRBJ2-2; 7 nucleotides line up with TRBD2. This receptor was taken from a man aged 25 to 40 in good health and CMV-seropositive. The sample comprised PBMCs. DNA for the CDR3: TGCGCCAGCAGCTTGGCCGCGGGGGACGTCACCGGGGAGCTGTTTTTT. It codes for CASSLAAGDVTGELFF.